This T cell receptor (beta chain) was captured by sequencing in a study of shared clonotypes between healthy human individuals (TCRdb year 2020). Notes on the research overall: Two women and three men aged 18 to 49 years were included in the cohort. For each donor, three plates each were used for CD4 naive and CD4 memory, two plates were used for CD8 naive, and one plate was used for CD8 memory. Blood TCR repertoires of about five healthy adults were deeply sequenced to estimate repertoire size and the extent of clonotype sharing between individuals. To increase sequencing depth and limit assay-specific biases, TCR repertoire library preparation and sequencing were carried out by different laboratories using diverse techniques. Per donor, leukapheresis produced somewhere between about 0.94 and 10 billion PBMCs. The paper as a whole reports these results and caveats: Sharing across a few donors was observed for about 4.8% of naive CD4, over 3% of naive CD8, around 2.5% of memory CD4, and less than 0.45% of memory CD8 clonotypes. Only blood was sampled, and tissue TCR repertoires likely differ from those in blood. The small number of donors limited the genetic and exposure-history diversity represented. Incomplete sequencing was indicated by rarefaction of sorted-subset datasets, despite the large sequencing depth. Clonotypes shared by all four sorted-subset donors showed higher generation probabilities than non-shared clonotypes. Pairwise subsampling led to the expectation that sequencing depth would affect the degree of clonotype sharing among donors. Larger estimated clonotype richness was generally found for naive subsets than for memory subsets.

CD8 naive samples consisted of CD45RO-negative cells that were positively selected for CCR7, yielding a CD45RA+CCR7+ population without TemRA cells. The donors were healthy, HIV-negative adults who had no recently reported acute infections or vaccinations. All donors were Caucasian adults living in Nashville, Tennessee, USA. Blood was obtained by leukapheresis, after which PBMCs were separated by Ficoll-Histopaque density gradient centrifugation and cryopreserved in liquid nitrogen vapor phase. Analytical flow cytometry was used to check the purity and quantity of each magnetically sorted T cell population. Each sorted fraction had its genomic DNA isolated and then quantified by UV absorbance on a Nanodrop 2000c. Regarding this clone: It has no known antigen specificity. Qualities for individual bases were not recorded, and no much larger clone is one base off.

From the cysteine through the phenylalanine, the CDR3 covers 12 amino acids. Only the CDR3 portion is preserved as DNA: 36 bases, with reading frame beginning at the first base. For CDR1 and CDR2, the germline V gene lists SNHLY and FYNNEI. The junction carries 7 bases between V and J, which are trimmed by 5 bases and 2 bases respectively. Using the deep immunoSEQ assay, TCR CDR3 regions were amplified from genomic DNA by multiplex PCR. For each cell subset, the extracted genomic DNA was distributed evenly across all wells of several immunoSEQ 96-well plates, and each plate served as one replicate. For sorted subsets, 150 to 250 ng of genomic DNA, equivalent to 25,000 to 35,000 T cell genomes, went into each replicate PCR. Purified libraries were quantified with a Qubit 3.0 fluorometer, sized on a Bioanalyzer 2100, and re-quantified with the KAPA Library Quantification kit. Every immunoSEQ 96-well plate was sequenced on a dedicated single-read 150-cycle Illumina NextSeq 550 flow cell. On the authors' methods: Because only junctional sequences without quality scores were contained in the immunoSEQ output, filtering matching that applied to full-length reads could not be performed. Sequences were annotated with PyIR, a Python wrapper for IgBLAST v1.9, and V/J genes and CDR3 were assigned using IMGT germline references. Reads with weak V/J assignments (E-value above 1e-6), missing CDR3, stop codons, out-of-frame junctions, or ambiguous translated residues were removed. A V3J clonotype was defined by an identical inferred V gene, J gene, and CDR3 amino acid sequence. Percentage overlap between repertoires was computed as shared unique clonotypes divided by the size of the smaller repertoire. RTK rarefaction, the Chao1 estimator, and Recon v2.1 estimates of unobserved clonotypes were used to assess repertoire richness. Generation probabilities for all TCRbeta clonotypes obtained by the gDNA method from a handful of donors were computed using OLGA. Imported from immuneACCESS, the table was reduced by TCRdb to in-frame sequences with V and J called. These copies leave out some clones; in studies compared against another copy, an unresolved V gene accounts for under half, and the cause of the remainder is not known. V and J calls and clone size are as listed in that table; D and trimming were resolved from the DNA. The sample table shows around 1,900,000 clones, and 90% to 95% are seen once. Together, the top ten hold less than 2% of the sample.

The receptor was isolated from a man aged 18-30 years in good health. Some clones in this sample may be carry-over from other donors' samples. This chain is built from TRBV2 and TRBJ2-7; no confident D gene assignment can be made. The sample consisted of naive CD8+ T cells from PBMCs. This specimen's cell subset or site label, interpreted: CD45RA+CCR7+. The DNA is as follows: TGTGCCAGCAGTACGCGAACCTACGAGCAGTACTTC. Its translation is CASSTRTYEQYF. Extended through the reference TRBV2 and TRBJ2-7 proteins, this CDR3 yields the full variable domain: EPEVTQTPSHQVTQMGQEVILRCVPISNHLYFYWYRQILGQKVEFLVSFYNNEISEKSEIFDDQFSVERPDGSNFTLKIRSTKLEDSAMYFCASSTRTYEQYFGPGTRLTVT.